This T cell receptor (beta chain) was recovered during a study of T cell responses to AZD1222 COVID-19 vaccine. The CDR3 extends over 15 amino acids. V lost 1 base to trimming and J lost 3 bases; unmatched junction nucleotides: 1. Germline CDR1 is SGHTA and CDR2 is FQGNSA. Study observations and caveats: Spike-spanning, vaccine-associated CD4 TCRs were dominant at 160-218 and 743-854. Donors, mostly white British, included more females; clonal diversity was possibly underestimated. Spike-specific TCR breadth and depth grew following two AZD1222 doses.

This clone was seen once. What it binds is not known. Sequencing was performed with immunoSEQ multiplex PCR; in TCRdb, only in-frame clones are kept and a portion is missing. The repertoire consists of some 200,000 clones, with under 95% occurring once and the leading ten covering roughly 0.99%. The clonotype comes from an adult in good health. Sequencing used peripheral blood, obtained on day 0 of AZD1222 vaccination. This sequence joins TRBV7-2 and TRBJ2-7; TRBD2 matches 12 bases. The CDR3 bases are TGTGCCAGCAGCTTAGAACTAGCGGGAGGCTACGAGCAGTACTTC. Its protein product is CASSLELAGGYEQYF.